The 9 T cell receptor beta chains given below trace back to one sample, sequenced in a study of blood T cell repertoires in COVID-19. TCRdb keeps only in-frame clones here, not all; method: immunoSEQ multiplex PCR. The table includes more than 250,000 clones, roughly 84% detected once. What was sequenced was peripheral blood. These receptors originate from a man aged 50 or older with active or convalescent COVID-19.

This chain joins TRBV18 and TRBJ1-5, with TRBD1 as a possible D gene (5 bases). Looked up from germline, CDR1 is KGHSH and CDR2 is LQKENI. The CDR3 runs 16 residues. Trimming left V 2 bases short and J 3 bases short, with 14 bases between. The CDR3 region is CASSPYSGGNNQPQHF. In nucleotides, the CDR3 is TGTGCCAGCTCACCATATTCCGGGGGGAACAATCAGCCCCAGCATTTT.

The CDR3 DNA sequence: TGTGCCAGCAGCTTTCTCAGGCCCGAGGGGGCCGGGGAGCTGTTTTTT. Protein product: CASSFLRPEGAGELFF. V is TRBV5-8 and J is TRBJ2-2, with D tentatively TRBD1 (6 bases). This CDR3 is 16 amino acids long. Trimming removed 2 bases from V and 6 bases from J, with 17 bases in between. CDR1 SGHTS and CDR2 YDEGEE come from the germline V gene.

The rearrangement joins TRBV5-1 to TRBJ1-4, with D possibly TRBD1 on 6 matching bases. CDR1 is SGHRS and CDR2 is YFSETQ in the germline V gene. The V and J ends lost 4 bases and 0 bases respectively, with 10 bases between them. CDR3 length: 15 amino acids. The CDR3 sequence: CASSRGASTNEKLFF. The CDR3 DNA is TGCGCCAGCAGCCGGGGGGCCTCAACTAATGAAAAACTGTTTTTT. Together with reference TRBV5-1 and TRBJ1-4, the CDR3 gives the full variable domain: KAGVTQTPRYLIKTRGQQVTLSCSPISGHRSVSWYQQTPGQGLQFLFEYFSETQRNKGNFPGRFSGRQFSNSRSEMNVSTLELGDSALYLCASSRGASTNEKLFFGSGTQLSVL.

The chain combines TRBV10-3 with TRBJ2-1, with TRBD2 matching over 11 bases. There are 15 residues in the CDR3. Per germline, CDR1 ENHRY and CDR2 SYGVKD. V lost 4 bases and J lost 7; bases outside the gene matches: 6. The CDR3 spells CAISGNSGRVNEQFF. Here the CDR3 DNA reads TGTGCCATCAGTGGTAATAGCGGGAGGGTTAATGAGCAGTTCTTC.

CDR3 coding DNA: TGTGCCAGCACCTCGACTAGCGGGGGGGTCTACGAGCAGTACTTC. Amino acid sequence: CASTSTSGGVYEQYF. The chain joins TRBV28 to TRBJ2-7, with TRBD2 matching over 14 bases. Per the germline V gene, CDR1 is MDHEN and CDR2 is SYDVKM. CDR3 length equals 15 residues. V shed 7 bases and J 3 bases; nucleotides not matched to a gene: 5.

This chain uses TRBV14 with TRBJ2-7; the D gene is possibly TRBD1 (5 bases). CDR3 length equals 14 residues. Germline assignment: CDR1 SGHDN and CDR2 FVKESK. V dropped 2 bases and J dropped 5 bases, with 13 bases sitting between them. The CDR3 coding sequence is TGTGCCAGCAGCCAAACCGGCAGGGTCGACGAGCAGTACTTC. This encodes CASSQTGRVDEQYF.

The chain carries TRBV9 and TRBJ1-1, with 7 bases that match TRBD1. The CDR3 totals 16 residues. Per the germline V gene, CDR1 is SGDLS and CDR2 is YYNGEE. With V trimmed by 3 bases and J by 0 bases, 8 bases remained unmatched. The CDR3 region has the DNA TGTGCCAGCAGCGCGGAGACAGGGCGGATGAACACTGAAGCTTTCTTT. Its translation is CASSAETGRMNTEAFF.

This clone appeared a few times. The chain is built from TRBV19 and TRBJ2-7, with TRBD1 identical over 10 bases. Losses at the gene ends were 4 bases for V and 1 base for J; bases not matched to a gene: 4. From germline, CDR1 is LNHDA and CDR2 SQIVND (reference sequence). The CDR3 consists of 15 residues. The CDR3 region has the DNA TGTGCCAGTAGTACCCGGGACAGGGGATCCTACGAGCAGTACTTC. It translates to CASSTRDRGSYEQYF.

The CDR3 DNA reads as TGTGCCAGTAGTATCCGACAGGGTATTACTGAAGCTTTCTTT. Its translation: CASSIRQGITEAFF. The chain combines TRBV19 with TRBJ1-1, with TRBD1 matching over 7 bases. V lost 3 bases and J lost 5; bases outside the gene matches: 6. Looked up from germline, CDR1 is LNHDA and CDR2 is SQIVND (reference sequence). The CDR3 has 14 residues.